This is a list of T cell receptor beta chains from one sample in a study of cytomegalovirus exposure and HLA in healthy donors. Clones were read by immunoSEQ multiplex PCR, and TCRdb kept only the in-frame ones, dropping some. The profile covers about 210,000 clones, with approximately 79% appearing a single time and about 2% taken by the ten largest. The sample was PBMCs. These receptors all stem from a male donor in good health and CMV-seronegative. Each CDR3 is given with its conserved first and last residue. The D gene is left open where the match is weak. Clone size is given for some rows only: seen once, a few or many times, or a class if the clone is expanded.

size,D,J,V,CDR3,DNA
NA,NA,TRBJ2-7,TRBV6-5,CASTKVPDEQYF,TGTGCCAGCACCAAAGTTCCGGACGAGCAGTACTTC
few,NA,TRBJ2-7,TRBV5-1,CASSLQGSYEQYF,TGCGCCAGCAGCTTGCAGGGGTCCTACGAGCAGTACTTC
once,TRBD1,TRBJ2-7,TRBV18,CASSTSRDRVSYEQYF,TGTGCCAGCTCAACCTCGCGGGACAGGGTCTCCTACGAGCAGTACTTC
NA,TRBD1,TRBJ1-2,TRBV28,CASNHRDSGYTF,TGTGCCAGCAACCACCGGGACAGTGGCTACACCTTC
NA,NA,TRBJ1-1,TRBV4-1,CASSQREQGAINTEAFF,TGCGCCAGCAGCCAAAGGGAACAGGGAGCCATTAACACTGAAGCTTTCTTT
NA,NA,TRBJ1-5,TRBV18,CASSPGSTGRVGAQHF,TGTGCCAGCTCACCCGGATCGACAGGCCGGGTGGGGGCCCAGCATTTT
NA,NA,TRBJ2-7,TRBV13,CASKRTSSYEQYF,TGTGCCAGCAAGCGGACCAGTAGTTACGAGCAGTACTTC
once,NA,TRBJ2-2,TRBV6-5,CASSPQTSGELFF,TGTGCCAGCAGTCCTCAGACTAGCGGGGAGCTGTTTTTT
NA,NA,TRBJ2-1,TRBV19,CASTEGTDYYNEQFF,TGTGCCAGTACGGAAGGGACGGACTACTACAATGAGCAGTTCTTC
few,NA,TRBJ1-2,TRBV6-1,CASSEIRGGGYTF,TGTGCCAGCAGTGAGATCAGGGGCGGCGGCTACACCTTC
NA,NA,TRBJ1-2,TRBV6-5,CASGGYDGYTF,TGTGCCAGCGGGGGCTACGATGGCTACACCTTC
NA,NA,TRBJ1-2,TRBV4-3,CASTQGVTSANYGYTF,TGCGCCAGCACTCAGGGTGTTACTTCAGCTAACTATGGCTACACCTTC
NA,NA,TRBJ2-1,TRBV9,CASSPYLTAYNEQFF,TGTGCCAGCAGCCCCTACTTGACAGCGTACAATGAGCAGTTCTTC
once,NA,TRBJ1-1,TRBV5-4,CASRGPGPRDTEAFF,TGTGCCAGCAGGGGGCCCGGGCCCCGGGACACTGAAGCTTTCTTT
NA,TRBD1,TRBJ2-2,TRBV28,CASSHKSGTAYTGELFF,TGTGCCAGCAGTCATAAATCGGGGACAGCTTACACCGGGGAGCTGTTTTTT
NA,TRBD2,TRBJ2-7,TRBV5-1,CASSPGTSGTRGQYF,TGCGCCAGCAGCCCAGGGACTAGCGGGACGCGGGGGCAGTACTTC